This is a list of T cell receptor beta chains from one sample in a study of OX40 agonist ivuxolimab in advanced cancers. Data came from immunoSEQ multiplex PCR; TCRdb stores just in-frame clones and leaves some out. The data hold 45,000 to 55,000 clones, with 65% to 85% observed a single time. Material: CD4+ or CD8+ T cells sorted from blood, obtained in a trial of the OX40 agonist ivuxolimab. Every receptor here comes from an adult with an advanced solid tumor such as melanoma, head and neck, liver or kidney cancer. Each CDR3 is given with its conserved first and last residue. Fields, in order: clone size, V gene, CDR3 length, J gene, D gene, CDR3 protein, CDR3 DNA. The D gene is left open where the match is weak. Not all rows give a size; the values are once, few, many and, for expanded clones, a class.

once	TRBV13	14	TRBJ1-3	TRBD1	CASSSRQGGNTIYF	TGTGCCAGCAGCTCCCGACAGGGAGGAAACACCATATATTTT
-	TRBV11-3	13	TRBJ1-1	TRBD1	CASSPGTGGEAFF	TGTGCCAGCAGCCCAGGGACAGGGGGTGAAGCTTTCTTT
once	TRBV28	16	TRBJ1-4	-	CASSGLALQLSEKLFF	TGTGCCAGCAGTGGTCTCGCCTTGCAGCTTAGTGAAAAACTGTTTTTT
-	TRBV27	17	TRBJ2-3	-	CASSFMMRTSSTDTQYF	TGTGCCAGCAGTTTTATGATGCGGACATCTAGCACAGATACGCAGTATTTT
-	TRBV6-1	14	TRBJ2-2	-	CASNSPWSTGELFF	TGTGCCAGCAACTCACCGTGGAGCACCGGGGAGCTGTTTTTT
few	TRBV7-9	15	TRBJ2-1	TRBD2	CASSPSGLGYNEQFF	TGTGCCAGCAGCCCTAGCGGATTAGGGTACAATGAGCAGTTCTTC
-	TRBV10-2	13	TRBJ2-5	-	CASSEPEGRPQYF	TGCGCCAGCAGTGAGCCAGAGGGGCGACCCCAATACTTC
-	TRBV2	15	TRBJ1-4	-	CASSDRGTGNEKLFF	TGTGCCAGCAGTGATCGGGGGACGGGAAATGAAAAACTGTTTTTT
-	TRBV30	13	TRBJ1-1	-	CAWSVQLNTEAFF	TGTGCCTGGAGTGTACAACTGAACACTGAAGCTTTCTTT
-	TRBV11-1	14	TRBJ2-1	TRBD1	CASSFDRGSNEQFF	TGTGCCAGCAGCTTCGACAGGGGAAGTAATGAGCAGTTCTTC
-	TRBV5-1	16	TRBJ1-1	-	CASSLGGGLVDTEAFF	TGCGCCAGCAGCTTGGGAGGGGGGCTGGTGGACACTGAAGCTTTCTTT
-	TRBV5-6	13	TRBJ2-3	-	CASSSGRTDTQYF	TGTGCCAGCAGCTCGGGGCGCACAGATACGCAGTATTTT
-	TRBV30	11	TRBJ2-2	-	CAWTLTGELFF	TGTGCCTGGACCCTGACCGGGGAGCTGTTTTTT
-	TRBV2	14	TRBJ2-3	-	CASGGGLITDTQYF	TGTGCCAGCGGGGGGGGGCTAATCACAGATACGCAGTATTTT
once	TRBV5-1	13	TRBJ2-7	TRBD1	CASRNRQGYEQYF	TGCGCCAGCAGGAATCGACAGGGCTACGAGCAGTACTTC
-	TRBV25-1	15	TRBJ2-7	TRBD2	CASRQEGRGGGEQYF	TGTGCCAGCAGACAAGAGGGGAGGGGAGGAGGCGAGCAGTACTTC
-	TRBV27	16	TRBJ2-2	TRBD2	CASSLFSGSRTGELFF	TGTGCCAGCAGTTTATTTAGCGGGAGTAGGACCGGGGAGCTGTTTTTT
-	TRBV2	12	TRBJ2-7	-	CASKEDTYEQYF	TGTGCCAGCAAGGAGGATACCTACGAGCAGTACTTC
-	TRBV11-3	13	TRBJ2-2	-	CASSRDRTGELFF	TGTGCCAGCAGCCGTGACAGGACCGGGGAGTTGTTTTTT
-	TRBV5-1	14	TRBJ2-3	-	CASSLGLSTDTQYF	TGCGCCAGCAGCTTGGGGCTGAGCACAGATACGCAGTATTTT
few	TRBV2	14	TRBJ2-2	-	CASKGQPNTGELFF	TGTGCCAGCAAGGGCCAGCCGAACACCGGGGAGCTGTTTTTT
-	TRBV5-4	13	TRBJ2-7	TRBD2	CASKDISGYEQYF	TGTGCCAGCAAGGACATTAGCGGGTACGAGCAGTACTTC
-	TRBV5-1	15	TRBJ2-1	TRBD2	CASSLLAGEFAEQFF	TGCGCCAGCAGCCTACTAGCGGGAGAATTCGCTGAGCAGTTCTTC
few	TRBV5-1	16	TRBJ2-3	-	CASSLEARGTTDTQYF	TGCGCCAGCAGCTTGGAAGCTAGAGGGACCACAGATACGCAGTATTTT
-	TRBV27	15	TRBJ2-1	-	CASNPVLSSYNEQFF	TGTGCCAGCAACCCGGTCCTTAGCTCCTACAATGAGCAGTTCTTC
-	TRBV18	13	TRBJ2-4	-	CASSVEAKNIQYF	TGTGCCAGCTCGGTTGAGGCCAAAAACATTCAGTACTTC
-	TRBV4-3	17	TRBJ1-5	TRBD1	CASSRYLGQGMDQPQHF	TGCGCCAGCAGCCGCTACCTGGGACAGGGGATGGATCAGCCCCAGCATTTT
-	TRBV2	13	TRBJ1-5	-	CASSAGINQPQHF	TGTGCCAGCAGTGCGGGGATCAATCAGCCCCAGCATTTT
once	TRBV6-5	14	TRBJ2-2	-	CASSYLGGTGELFF	TGTGCCAGCAGTTACTTGGGGGGTACCGGGGAGCTGTTTTTT
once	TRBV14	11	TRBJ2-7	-	CASSATYEQYF	TGTGCCAGCAGCGCTACCTACGAGCAGTACTTC
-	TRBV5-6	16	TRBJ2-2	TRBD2	CASSWGAGGGTGELFF	TGTGCCAGCAGCTGGGGAGCGGGAGGGGGTACCGGGGAGCTGTTTTTT
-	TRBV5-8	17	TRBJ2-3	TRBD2	CASSPGLAGGGTDTQYF	TGTGCCAGCAGCCCGGGACTAGCGGGGGGCGGGACAGATACGCAGTATTTT
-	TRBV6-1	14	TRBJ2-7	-	CASRPVTLTYEQYF	TGTGCCAGCAGGCCCGTAACCCTCACCTACGAGCAGTACTTC
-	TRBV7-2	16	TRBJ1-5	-	CASSLCRGSANQPQHF	TGTGCCAGCAGCTTATGTAGGGGCAGCGCTAATCAGCCCCAGCATTTT
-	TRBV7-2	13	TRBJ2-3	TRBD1	CASSPQGADTQYF	TGTGCCAGCAGCCCCCAGGGGGCCGATACGCAGTATTTT
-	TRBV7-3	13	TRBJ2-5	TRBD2	CASGTSVQETQYF	TGTGCCAGCGGAACTAGCGTTCAAGAGACCCAGTACTTC